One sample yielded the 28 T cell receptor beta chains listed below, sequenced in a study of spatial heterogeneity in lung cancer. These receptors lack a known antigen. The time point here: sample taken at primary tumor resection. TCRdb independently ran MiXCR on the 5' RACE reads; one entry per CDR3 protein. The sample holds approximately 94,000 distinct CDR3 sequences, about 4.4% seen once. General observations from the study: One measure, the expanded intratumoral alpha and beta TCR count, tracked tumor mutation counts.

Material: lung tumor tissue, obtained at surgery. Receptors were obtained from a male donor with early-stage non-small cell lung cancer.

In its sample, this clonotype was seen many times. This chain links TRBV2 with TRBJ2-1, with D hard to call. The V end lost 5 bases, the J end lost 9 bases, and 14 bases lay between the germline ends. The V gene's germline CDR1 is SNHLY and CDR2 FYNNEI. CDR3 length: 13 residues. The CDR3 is CASSRYPVGEQFF. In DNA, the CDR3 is TGTGCCAGCAGTAGATACCCCGTCGGTGAGCAGTTCTTC.

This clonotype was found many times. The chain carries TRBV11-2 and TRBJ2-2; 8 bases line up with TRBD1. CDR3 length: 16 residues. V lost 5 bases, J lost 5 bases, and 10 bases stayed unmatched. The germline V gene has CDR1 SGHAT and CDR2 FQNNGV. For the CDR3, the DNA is TGTGCCAGCAGCCGGACAGGACAGGGAAAGACCGGGGAGCTGTTTTTT. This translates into CASSRTGQGKTGELFF.

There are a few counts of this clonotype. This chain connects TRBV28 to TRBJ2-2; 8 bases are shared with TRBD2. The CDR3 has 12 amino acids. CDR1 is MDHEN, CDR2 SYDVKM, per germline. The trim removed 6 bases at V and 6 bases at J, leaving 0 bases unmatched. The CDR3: CASRREAGELFF. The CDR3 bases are TGTGCCAGCAGGCGGGAGGCCGGGGAGCTGTTTTTT.

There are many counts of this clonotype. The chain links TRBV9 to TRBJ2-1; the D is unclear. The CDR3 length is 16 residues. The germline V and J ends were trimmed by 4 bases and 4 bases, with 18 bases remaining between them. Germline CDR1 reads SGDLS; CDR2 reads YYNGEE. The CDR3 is CASSPRSPSPYNEQFF. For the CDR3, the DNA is TGTGCCAGCAGCCCAAGATCCCCCTCACCATACAATGAGCAGTTCTTC. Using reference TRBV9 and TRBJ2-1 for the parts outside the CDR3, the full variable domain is DSGVTQTPKHLITATGQRVTLRCSPRSGDLSVYWYQQSLDQGLQFLIQYYNGEERAKGNILERFSAQQFPDLHSELNLSSLELGDSALYFCASSPRSPSPYNEQFFGPGTRLTVL.

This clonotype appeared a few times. CDR3 sequence: CASSGRGTSGRTKTQYF. The CDR3 DNA reads as TGTGCCAGCAGCGGGCGGGGGACTAGCGGGAGGACAAAGACCCAGTACTTC. The chain combines TRBV27 with TRBJ2-5, with 15 positions matching TRBD2. V shed 6 bases, J shed 6 bases, and the junction held 11 bases outside the gene matches. Per germline, CDR1 MNHEY and CDR2 SMNVEV (reference sequence). The CDR3 has 17 residues.

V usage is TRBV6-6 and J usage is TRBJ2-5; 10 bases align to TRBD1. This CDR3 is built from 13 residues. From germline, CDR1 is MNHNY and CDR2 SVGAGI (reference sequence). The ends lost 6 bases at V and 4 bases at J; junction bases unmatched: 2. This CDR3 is CASRGQGLETQYF. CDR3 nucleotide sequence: TGTGCCAGCAGGGGACAGGGGTTAGAGACCCAGTACTTC.

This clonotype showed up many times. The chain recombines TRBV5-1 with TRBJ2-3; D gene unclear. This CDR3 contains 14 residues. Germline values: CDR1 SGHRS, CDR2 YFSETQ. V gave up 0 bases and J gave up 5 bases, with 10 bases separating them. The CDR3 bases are TGCGCCAGCAGCTTGGCGCCCCCACAAGATACGCAGTATTTT. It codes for CASSLAPPQDTQYF.

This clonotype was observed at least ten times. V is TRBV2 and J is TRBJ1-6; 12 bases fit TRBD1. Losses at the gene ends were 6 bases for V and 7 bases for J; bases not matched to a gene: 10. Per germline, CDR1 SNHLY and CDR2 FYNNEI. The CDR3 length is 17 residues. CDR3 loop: CASRYPGQGAENSPLHF. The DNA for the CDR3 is TGTGCCAGCAGATACCCGGGACAGGGGGCAGAAAATTCACCCCTCCACTTT. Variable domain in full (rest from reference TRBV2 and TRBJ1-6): EPEVTQTPSHQVTQMGQEVILRCVPISNHLYFYWYRQILGQKVEFLVSFYNNEISEKSEIFDDQFSVERPDGSNFTLKIRSTKLEDSAMYFCASRYPGQGAENSPLHFGNGTRLTVT.

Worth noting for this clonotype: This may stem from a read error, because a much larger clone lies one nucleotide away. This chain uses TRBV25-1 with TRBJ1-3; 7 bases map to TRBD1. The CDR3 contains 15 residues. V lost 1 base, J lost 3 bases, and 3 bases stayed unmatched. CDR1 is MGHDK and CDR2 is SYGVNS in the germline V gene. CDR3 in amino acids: CASSELTGIGNTIYF. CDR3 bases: TGTGCCAGCAGTGAATTGACAGGGATTGGAAACACCATATATTTT. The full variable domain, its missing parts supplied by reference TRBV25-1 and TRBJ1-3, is EADIYQTPRYLVIGTGKKITLECSQTMGHDKMYWYQQDPGMELHLIHYSYGVNSTEKGDLSSESTVSRIRTEHFPLTLESARPSHTSQYLCASSELTGIGNTIYFGEGSWLTVV.

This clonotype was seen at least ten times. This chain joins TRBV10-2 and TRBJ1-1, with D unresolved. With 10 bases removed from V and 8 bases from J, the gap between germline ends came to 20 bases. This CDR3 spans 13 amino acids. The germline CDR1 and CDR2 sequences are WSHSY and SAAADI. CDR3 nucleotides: TGCGCCACTACGGACGGCAATCTTAGGGAAGCTTTCTTT. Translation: CATTDGNLREAFF.

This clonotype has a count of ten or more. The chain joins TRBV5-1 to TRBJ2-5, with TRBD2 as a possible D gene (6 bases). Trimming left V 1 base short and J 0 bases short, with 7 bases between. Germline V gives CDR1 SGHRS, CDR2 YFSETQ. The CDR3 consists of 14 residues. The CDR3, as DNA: TGCGCCAGCAGCTTGAAGCGGGACCAAGAGACCCAGTACTTC. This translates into CASSLKRDQETQYF.

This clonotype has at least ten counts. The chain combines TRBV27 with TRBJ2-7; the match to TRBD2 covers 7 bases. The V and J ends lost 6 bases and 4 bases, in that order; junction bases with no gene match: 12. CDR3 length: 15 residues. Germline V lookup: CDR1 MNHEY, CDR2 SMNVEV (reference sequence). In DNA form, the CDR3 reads TGTGCCAGCAGCCCACTACTAGAGCGGGATTACGAGCAGTACTTC. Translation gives CASSPLLERDYEQYF.

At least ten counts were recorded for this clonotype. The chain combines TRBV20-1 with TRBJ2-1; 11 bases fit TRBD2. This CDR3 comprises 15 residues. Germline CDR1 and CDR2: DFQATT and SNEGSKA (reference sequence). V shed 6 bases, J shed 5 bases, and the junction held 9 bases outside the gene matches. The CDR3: CSATTSGRWDNEQFF. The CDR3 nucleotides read TGCAGTGCGACTACTAGCGGGAGATGGGACAATGAGCAGTTCTTC.

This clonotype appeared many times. The CDR3 region has the DNA TGTGCCAGCAGTTTCCGAGTAGCCGCAACTAATGAAAAACTGTTTTTT. Residues: CASSFRVAATNEKLFF. The J gene is TRBJ1-4, the V gene TRBV12-3 or TRBV12-4; no reliable D call. V lost 3 bases and J 0 bases, leaving 11 bases between the germline ends. The CDR3 is 16 residues long.

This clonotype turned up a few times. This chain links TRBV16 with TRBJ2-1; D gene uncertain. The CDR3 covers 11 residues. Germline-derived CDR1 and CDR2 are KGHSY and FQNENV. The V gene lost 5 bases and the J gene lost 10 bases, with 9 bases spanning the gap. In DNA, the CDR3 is TGTGCCAGCAGCAAGGCAAGGGAGCAGTTCTTC. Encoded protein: CASSKAREQFF. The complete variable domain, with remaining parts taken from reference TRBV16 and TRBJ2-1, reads GEEVAQTPKHLVRGEGQKAKLYCAPIKGHSYVFWYQQVLKNEFKFLISFQNENVFDETGMPKERFSAKCLPNSPCSLEIQATKLEDSAVYFCASSKAREQFFGPGTRLTVL.

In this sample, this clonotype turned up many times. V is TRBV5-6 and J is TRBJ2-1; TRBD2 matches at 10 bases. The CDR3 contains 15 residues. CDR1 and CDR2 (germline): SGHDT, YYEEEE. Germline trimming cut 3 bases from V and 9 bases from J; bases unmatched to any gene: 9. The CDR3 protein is CASSYGAGGPTEQFF. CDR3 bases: TGTGCCAGCAGCTACGGAGCGGGAGGGCCCACTGAGCAGTTCTTC. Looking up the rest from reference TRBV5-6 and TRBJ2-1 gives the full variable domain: DAGVTQSPTHLIKTRGQQVTLRCSPKSGHDTVSWYQQALGQGPQFIFQYYEEEERQRGNFPDRFSGHQFPNYSSELNVNALLLGDSALYLCASSYGAGGPTEQFFGPGTRLTVL.

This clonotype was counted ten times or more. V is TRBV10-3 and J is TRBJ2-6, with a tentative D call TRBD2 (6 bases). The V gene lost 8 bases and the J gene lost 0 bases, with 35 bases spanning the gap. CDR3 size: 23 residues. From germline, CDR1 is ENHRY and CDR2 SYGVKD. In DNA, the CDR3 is TGTGCCATCTCCCCTTGGAAGATCGGCAGTTGGGGAGGTGAAAGCTCTGGGGCCAACGTCCTGACTTTC. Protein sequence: CAISPWKIGSWGGESSGANVLTF.

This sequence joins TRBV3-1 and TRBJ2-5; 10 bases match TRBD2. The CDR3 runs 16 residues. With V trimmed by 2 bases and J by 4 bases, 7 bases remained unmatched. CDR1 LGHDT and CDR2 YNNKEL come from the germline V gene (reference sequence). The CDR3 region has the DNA TGTGCCAGCAGCCAATTCCAGCAGCGGGAGGGAGAGACCCAGTACTTC. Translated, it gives CASSQFQQREGETQYF.

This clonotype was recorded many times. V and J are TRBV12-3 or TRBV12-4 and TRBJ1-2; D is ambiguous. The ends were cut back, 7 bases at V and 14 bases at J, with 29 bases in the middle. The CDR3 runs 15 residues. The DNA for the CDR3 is TGTGCCAGCACCACCATGATGGGAGAAGGCCTCTCCCCTACCTTC. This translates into CASTTMMGEGLSPTF.

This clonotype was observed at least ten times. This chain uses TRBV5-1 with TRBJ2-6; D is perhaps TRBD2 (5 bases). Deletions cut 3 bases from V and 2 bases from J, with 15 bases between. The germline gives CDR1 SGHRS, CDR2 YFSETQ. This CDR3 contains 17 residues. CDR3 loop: CASSSGEIRAGANVLTF. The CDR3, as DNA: TGCGCCAGCAGCTCCGGGGAAATAAGAGCTGGGGCCAACGTCCTGACTTTC.

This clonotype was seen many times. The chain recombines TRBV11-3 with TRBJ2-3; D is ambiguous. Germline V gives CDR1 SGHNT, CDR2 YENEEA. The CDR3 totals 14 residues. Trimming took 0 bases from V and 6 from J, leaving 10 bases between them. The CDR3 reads CASSLDAVRDTQYF. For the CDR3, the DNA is TGTGCCAGCAGCTTAGATGCGGTTCGGGATACGCAGTATTTT.

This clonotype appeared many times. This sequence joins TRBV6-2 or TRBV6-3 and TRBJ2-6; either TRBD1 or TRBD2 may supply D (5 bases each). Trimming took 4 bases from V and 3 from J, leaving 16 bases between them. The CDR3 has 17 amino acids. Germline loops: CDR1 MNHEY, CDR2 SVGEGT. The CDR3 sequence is CASSFFRGTFGANVLTF. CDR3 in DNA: TGTGCCAGCAGTTTTTTTCGGGGCACTTTTGGGGCCAACGTCCTGACTTTC.

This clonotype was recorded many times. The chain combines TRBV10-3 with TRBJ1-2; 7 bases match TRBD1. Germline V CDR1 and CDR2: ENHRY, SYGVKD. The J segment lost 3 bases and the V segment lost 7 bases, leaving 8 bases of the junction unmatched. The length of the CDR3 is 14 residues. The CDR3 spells CAITPGDRYYGYTF. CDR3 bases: TGTGCCATCACCCCAGGGGACAGATACTATGGCTACACCTTC.

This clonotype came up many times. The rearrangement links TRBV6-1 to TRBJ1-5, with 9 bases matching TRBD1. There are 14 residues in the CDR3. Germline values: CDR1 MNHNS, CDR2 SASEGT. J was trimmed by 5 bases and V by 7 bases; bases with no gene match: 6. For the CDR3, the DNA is TGTGCCAGCACCTTAGACAGGGGGGATCAGCCCCAGCATTTT. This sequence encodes CASTLDRGDQPQHF.

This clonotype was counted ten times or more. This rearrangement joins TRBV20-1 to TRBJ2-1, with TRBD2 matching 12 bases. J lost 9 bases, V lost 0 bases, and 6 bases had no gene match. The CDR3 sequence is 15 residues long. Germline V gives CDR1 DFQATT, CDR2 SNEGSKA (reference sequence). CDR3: CSARDRLAGGPEQFF. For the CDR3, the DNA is TGCAGTGCTAGAGATCGCCTAGCGGGAGGGCCTGAGCAGTTCTTC.

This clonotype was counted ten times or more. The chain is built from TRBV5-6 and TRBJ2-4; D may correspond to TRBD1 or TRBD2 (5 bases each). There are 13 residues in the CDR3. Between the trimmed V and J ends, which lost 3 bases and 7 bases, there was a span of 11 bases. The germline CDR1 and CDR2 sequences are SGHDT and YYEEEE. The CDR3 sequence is CASSSPGPNIQYF. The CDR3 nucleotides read TGTGCCAGCAGCTCCCCGGGACCCAACATTCAGTACTTC.

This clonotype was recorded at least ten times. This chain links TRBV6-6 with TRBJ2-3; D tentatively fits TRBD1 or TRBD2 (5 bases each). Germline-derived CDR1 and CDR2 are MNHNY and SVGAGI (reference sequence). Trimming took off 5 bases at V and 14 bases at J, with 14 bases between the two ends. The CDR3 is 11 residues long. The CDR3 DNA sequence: TGTGCCAGCAGTACCCCACGGGGCATGTATTTT. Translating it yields CASSTPRGMYF.

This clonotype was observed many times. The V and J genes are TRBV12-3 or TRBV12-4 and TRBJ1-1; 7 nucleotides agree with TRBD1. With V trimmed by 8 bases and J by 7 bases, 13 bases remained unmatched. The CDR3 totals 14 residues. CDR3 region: CASRSWKGDSEAFF. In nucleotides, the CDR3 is TGTGCCAGCCGGAGTTGGAAAGGGGACAGTGAAGCTTTCTTT.